This T cell receptor beta chain was recovered during a study of blood T cell repertoires in COVID-19. At the level of the study: The United States, Italy and Spain provided the acute and convalescent COVID-19 samples. Nucleic acid was either cDNA or gDNA, and it came from T cells, B-cell-depleted T cells, or PBMCs.

Per the germline V gene, CDR1 is KGHSH and CDR2 is LQKENI. This CDR3 comprises 14 residues. J gave up 7 bases and V 1 base, and 6 bases lay outside the gene matches. In this sample, this clone turned up once. In the original processing: Quantification of nucleated cells was approximated via reference gene primer amplification. The data were produced by immunoSEQ multiplex PCR, yet TCRdb's version contains in-frame clones alone and is incomplete. The V and J calls and clone size were taken over from that table, and D and trimming were inferred from the DNA. The sample includes 160,000 or so clones, about 80% of them seen just once.

This sequence joins TRBV18 and TRBJ2-7; the match to TRBD1 covers 8 bases. This TCR came from a man in his 60s with acute or convalescent COVID-19. The source material was peripheral blood. The CDR3 DNA is TGTGCCAGCTCACCACGGACAGGGTCGGGGGAGCAGTACTTC. It yields the protein CASSPRTGSGEQYF.